This T cell receptor beta chain was recovered during a study of vaccination and CD4 T cells after COVID-19. Across the study: Overlapping SARS-CoV-2, HCoV-NL63, HCoV-OC43 and HCoV-229E spike peptides stimulated the cells.

Cultured CD4+ T cell DNA was sequenced using the Oncomine TCR Beta short-read assay. Cultures of CD4+ T cells served as the source for extracting genomic DNA. TCRdb used MiXCR to reprocess the PCR reads, holding one entry per CDR3 protein. This table has under 10,000 distinct CDR3 sequences, roughly 30% appearing once. Losses at the gene ends were 3 bases for V and 2 bases for J; bases not matched to a gene: 14. The CDR3 sequence is 17 residues long. The germline V gene has CDR1 GTSNPN and CDR2 SVGIG (reference sequence). This sample's treatment: roughly ten-day PBMC culture with coronavirus spike peptide pools or control peptides (ViraFEST assay). According to the study, CD4+ T cells from the unexposed donor were gathered ahead of the COVID-19 pandemic (2011-2018). ViraFEST expanded antigen-specific T cells with peptide pools, then sequenced TCRs. For this clonotype: Its matching antigen is unknown.

This clonotype was sampled from a human donor in good health. The genes are TRBV30 and TRBJ2-7; 9 bases align to TRBD2. The sample comprised CD4+ T cells from blood, cultured in vitro. CDR3 in amino acids: CAWSQPPRLAATYEQYF. The CDR3, as DNA: TGTGCCTGGAGCCAACCCCCCCGACTAGCGGCAACCTACGAGCAGTACTTC.